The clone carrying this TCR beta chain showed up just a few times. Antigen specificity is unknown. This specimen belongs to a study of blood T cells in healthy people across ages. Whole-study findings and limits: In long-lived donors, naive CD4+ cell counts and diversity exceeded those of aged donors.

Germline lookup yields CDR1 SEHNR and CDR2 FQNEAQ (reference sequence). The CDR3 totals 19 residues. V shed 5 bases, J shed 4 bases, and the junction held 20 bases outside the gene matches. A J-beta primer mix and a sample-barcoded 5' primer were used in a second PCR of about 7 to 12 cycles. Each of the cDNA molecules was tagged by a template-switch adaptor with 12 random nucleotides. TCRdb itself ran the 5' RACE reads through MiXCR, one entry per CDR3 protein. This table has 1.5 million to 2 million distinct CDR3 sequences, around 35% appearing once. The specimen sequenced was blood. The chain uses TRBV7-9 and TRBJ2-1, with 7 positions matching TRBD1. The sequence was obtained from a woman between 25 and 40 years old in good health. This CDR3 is CASSHLRVGGEGFYNEQFF. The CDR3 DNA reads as TGTGCCAGCAGCCACCTACGGGTAGGGGGCGAAGGGTTTTACAATGAGCAGTTCTTC.